These 8 T cell receptor beta chains originate from one sample sequenced in a study of shared clonotypes between healthy human individuals. The naive CD8 fraction comprised CD45RO-negative cells positively selected for CCR7 and excluded terminally differentiated effector memory CD45RA+ cells. Produced via immunoSEQ multiplex PCR; TCRdb's table is partial and in-frame only. In the table there are about 600,000 clones, around 95% of which are singletons. Material for sequencing was naive CD8+ T cells sorted from blood. These receptors came from a woman aged 25 to 39 in good health.

This rearrangement joins TRBV15 to TRBJ1-3; unclear D gene. CDR3 length: 16 residues. Germline CDR1 reads LNHNV; CDR2 reads YYDKDF (reference sequence). Deletions cut 3 bases from V and 0 bases from J, with 12 bases between. Here the CDR3 DNA reads TGTGCCACCAGCAGTTCCCTCGGCCTCTCTGGAAACACCATATATTTT. Amino acids: CATSSSLGLSGNTIYF.

The chain couples TRBV11-2 to TRBJ2-3; no definite D call. Between the trimmed V and J ends, which lost 4 bases and 5 bases, there was a span of 7 bases. The CDR3 totals 12 residues. Germline V CDR1 and CDR2: SGHAT, FQNNGV. The CDR3 reads CASSSGLDTQYF. The CDR3, as DNA: TGTGCCAGCAGCTCCGGGTTAGATACGCAGTATTTT.

The V call is TRBV28, the J call TRBJ1-2; 7 nucleotides line up with TRBD1. The ends lost 2 bases at V and 8 bases at J; junction bases unmatched: 8. Germline V gene lookup returns CDR1 MDHEN and CDR2 SYDVKM. The CDR3 extends over 14 amino acids. The CDR3 DNA sequence: TGTGCCAGCAGTTTAAGAGGGGGCGGTCGGGGCTACACCTTC. Amino acid sequence: CASSLRGGGRGYTF.

This clone came up once. The rearrangement joins TRBV28 to TRBJ2-5; 8 nucleotides align to TRBD1. The CDR3 is 13 amino acids. V lost 6 bases and J lost 11; bases outside the gene matches: 11. Germline CDR1 reads MDHEN; CDR2 reads SYDVKM. DNA for the CDR3: TGTGCCAGCAGGATAGGGACACAGGGGGAGCAGTACTTC. As protein: CASRIGTQGEQYF.

The gene calls are TRBV25-1 and TRBJ2-7, with D unclear. The V and J ends lost 8 bases and 6 bases respectively, with 11 bases between them. The V gene's germline CDR1 is MGHDK and CDR2 SYGVNS. The length of the CDR3 is 11 residues. DNA for the CDR3: TGTGCCAGCGACGGGTTAAGCGAGCAGTACTTC. This translates into CASDGLSEQYF.

The CDR3 nucleotides are TGTGCCAGCAGCCAGAGCCTGCGGGGGCAGTTCTTC. Translating it yields CASSQSLRGQFF. The chain is built from TRBV2 and TRBJ2-1; tentatively, D is TRBD2 (6 bases). The length of the CDR3 is 12 residues. Germline V gene data show CDR1 as SNHLY and CDR2 as FYNNEI. V was pared by 6 bases and J by 12 bases, with 15 bases between.

The chain joins TRBV28 to TRBJ2-3; the match to TRBD2 covers 10 bases. Trimming cost V 2 bases and J 2 bases; bases outside gene matches: 7. CDR3 length: 17 residues. Germline CDR1 MDHEN, CDR2 SYDVKM. CDR3 sequence reads: CASSLRTSGWNTDTQYF. The CDR3 coding sequence is TGTGCCAGCAGTTTAAGGACTAGCGGATGGAACACAGATACGCAGTATTTT.

The J gene is TRBJ1-1, the V gene TRBV29-1; D remains unclear. The CDR3 totals 12 residues. The germline V gene encodes CDR1 SQVTM and CDR2 ANQGSEA. V lost 2 bases and J lost 1, with 5 bases in between. In nucleotides, the CDR3 is TGCAGCGTTGAATTCCAGAACACTGAAGCTTTCTTT. Residues: CSVEFQNTEAFF. The variable domain in full, with the rest retrieved from reference TRBV29-1 and TRBJ1-1, is SAVISQKPSRDICQRGTSLTIQCQVDSQVTMMFWYRQQPGQSLTLIATANQGSEATYESGFVIDKFPISRPNLTFSTLTVSNMSPEDSSIYLCSVEFQNTEAFFGQGTRLTVV.